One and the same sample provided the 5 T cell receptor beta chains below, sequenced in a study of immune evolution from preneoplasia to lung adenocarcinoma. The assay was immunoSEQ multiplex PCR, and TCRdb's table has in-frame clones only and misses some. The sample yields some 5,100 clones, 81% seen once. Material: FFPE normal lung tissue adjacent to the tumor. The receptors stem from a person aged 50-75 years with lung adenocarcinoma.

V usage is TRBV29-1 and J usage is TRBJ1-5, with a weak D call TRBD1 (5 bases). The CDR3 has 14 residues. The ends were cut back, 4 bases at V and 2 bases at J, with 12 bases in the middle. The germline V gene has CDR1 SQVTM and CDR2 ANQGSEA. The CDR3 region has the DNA TGCAGCGTTGGTAAGTGGGGGGGCAATCAGCCCCAGCATTTT. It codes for CSVGKWGGNQPQHF. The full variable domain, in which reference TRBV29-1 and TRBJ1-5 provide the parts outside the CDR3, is SAVISQKPSRDICQRGTSLTIQCQVDSQVTMMFWYRQQPGQSLTLIATANQGSEATYESGFVIDKFPISRPNLTFSTLTVSNMSPEDSSIYLCSVGKWGGNQPQHFGDGTRLSIL.

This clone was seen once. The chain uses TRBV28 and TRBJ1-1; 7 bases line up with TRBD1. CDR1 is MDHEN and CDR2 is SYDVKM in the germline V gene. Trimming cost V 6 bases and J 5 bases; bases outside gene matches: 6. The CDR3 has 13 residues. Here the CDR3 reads CASRLAGGTEAFF. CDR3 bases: TGTGCCAGCAGACTCGCAGGGGGGACTGAAGCTTTCTTT.

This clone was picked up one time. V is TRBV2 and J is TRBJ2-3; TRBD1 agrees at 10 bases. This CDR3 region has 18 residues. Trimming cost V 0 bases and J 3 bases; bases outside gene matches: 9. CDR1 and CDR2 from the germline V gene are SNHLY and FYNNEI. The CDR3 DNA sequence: TGTGCCAGCAGTGAAGCCTCCGTAGACAGGGGGCTGACAGATACGCAGTATTTT. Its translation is CASSEASVDRGLTDTQYF. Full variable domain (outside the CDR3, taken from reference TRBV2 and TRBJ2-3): EPEVTQTPSHQVTQMGQEVILRCVPISNHLYFYWYRQILGQKVEFLVSFYNNEISEKSEIFDDQFSVERPDGSNFTLKIRSTKLEDSAMYFCASSEASVDRGLTDTQYFGPGTRLTVL.

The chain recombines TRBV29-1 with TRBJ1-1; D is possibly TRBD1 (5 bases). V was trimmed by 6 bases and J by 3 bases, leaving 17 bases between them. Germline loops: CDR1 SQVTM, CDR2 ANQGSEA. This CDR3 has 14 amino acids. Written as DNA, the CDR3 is TGCAGCGTCGGCAGTGGGACCGGGGACACTGAAGCTTTCTTT. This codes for CSVGSGTGDTEAFF.

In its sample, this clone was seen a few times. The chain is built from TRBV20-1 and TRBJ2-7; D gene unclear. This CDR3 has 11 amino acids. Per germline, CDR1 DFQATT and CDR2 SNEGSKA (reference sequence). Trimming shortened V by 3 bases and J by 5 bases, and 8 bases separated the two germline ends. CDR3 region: CSARMGNEQYF. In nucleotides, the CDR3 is TGCAGTGCTAGGATGGGGAACGAGCAGTACTTC.